This T cell receptor (beta chain) derives from a study of CD4 T cells in relation to SARS-CoV-2 and coronaviruses. Study at large: ViraFEST: approximately 10-day antigen culture of PBMCs, then TCR beta CDR3 sequencing.

This table comes from immunoSEQ multiplex PCR, and its TCRdb copy is limited to in-frame clones, with some not included. Of tens of thousands of clones in the sample, roughly 74% were seen once. As to this clone: Its antigen is undetermined.

The unexposed donors gave CD4+ T cells in about 2011-2018, prior to COVID-19. Isolation of CD4+ T cells took place after roughly nine days in culture. A few million PBMCs per well were cultured with about 9.8 IU/ml IL-2. The CDR3 contains 15 residues. V lost 8 bases and J lost 7, with 23 bases in between. Germline-derived CDR1 and CDR2 are SNHLY and FYNNEI. General observations from the study: Compared with monoreactive clones, crossreactive clones showed significantly weaker SARS-CoV-2 expansion.

The V gene is TRBV2, the J gene TRBJ1-1; the D is unclear. The receptor's source is a human donor in good health. The source material was CD4+ T cells from PBMCs, cultured in vitro. The CDR3 DNA reads TGTGCCAGCCAACTAAGTTCGGGTACTAGTAGTGAAGCTTTCTTT. Protein sequence: CASQLSSGTSSEAFF. Full variable domain (rest looked up from reference TRBV2 and TRBJ1-1): EPEVTQTPSHQVTQMGQEVILRCVPISNHLYFYWYRQILGQKVEFLVSFYNNEISEKSEIFDDQFSVERPDGSNFTLKIRSTKLEDSAMYFCASQLSSGTSSEAFFGQGTRLTVV.